Sequencing of this TCR beta chain was carried out in a study of cytomegalovirus exposure and HLA in healthy donors (dated by TCRdb to 2016 to 2017). For the wider study: According to a later analysis, the 120 or so validation repertoires were produced on the same platform as the roughly 700 repertoires of the first cohort. The study aimed to test whether signatures of past pathogen exposure could be identified by cataloging public T cell receptors. Along with the approximately 670-subject first cohort, a separate validation cohort of about 110 different subjects was used. To predict cytomegalovirus infection status, the study brought together high-throughput TCR immunosequencing, statistical association of individual TCRs with disease status, and machine learning.

Separate from the roughly 660-subject first cohort, the validation cohort of roughly 110 subjects was the group to which the donors belonged. Taken from the germline V gene, the CDR1 and CDR2 loops are SGHTA and FQGNSA. V is pruned by 5 bases and J by 4 bases, leaving 13 bases of the junction without a gene match. The CDR3 holds 17 amino acids from the cysteine to the phenylalanine. The CDR3 DNA has 51 bases and is translated from base 1. Paper-wide results and their limitations: In vitro tests confirmed that a few of the cytomegalovirus-associated TCR beta chains recognize cytomegalovirus antigens. Across donors, most TCR sequences were observed very rarely, whereas some public TCRs were present in many individuals. A later analysis found that TCRs clustered in the first cohort also tended to co-occur in the 95 to 150 validation repertoires, with approximately 95% of cluster scores above 0. The study gave a list of about 160 TCR beta chains associated with cytomegalovirus. The authors suggested that the approach could potentially be generalized to other disease states and immunological phenotypes. A later analysis lacked HLA typing for the validation cohort, so it scored co-occurrence in that cohort across all 120 or so repertoires. The classifier was reported to diagnose cytomegalovirus status with high specificity and sensitivity in both the original and validation cohorts.

As to this clone: Which antigen it targets is not known. The record has no base qualities; no much larger clone is one base away.

Libraries were built with the immunoSEQ multiplex PCR assay. The original methods were these. To diagnose cytomegalovirus status from the catalog of TCR beta chain sequences, a statistical classification framework was built. TCRdb carries this immuneACCESS record with in-frame sequences only. Its versions omit some clonotypes, under half of them owing to an unresolved V gene in the studies checked, with the rest unexplained. The DNA gave D and trimming, while V, J and clone size come from that table. Recorded for this sample are over 200,000 clones; roughly 90% of them occurred a single time. The ten largest make up 0.35% to 0.4% of the sample.

The material sequenced was PBMCs. The chain couples TRBV7-2 to TRBJ1-3; TRBD1 lines up with 8 middle nucleotides. This sequence was found in a woman under 30 in good health and CMV-seronegative. The DNA reads TGTGCCAGCAGCCCCAGTACCTGGACAGGGTTGGGAAACACCATATATTTT. It specifies CASSPSTWTGLGNTIYF.